The clone carrying this TCR beta chain was counted only a few times. The antigen is unknown. The CDR3 runs to 12 residues. V was clipped by 9 bases and J by 4 bases, with 10 bases between them. Looked up from germline, CDR1 is MDHEN and CDR2 is SYDVKM. Expressed TCRB transcripts got sequenced, as all isolated RNA was reverse transcribed. Here immunoSEQ multiplex PCR was the method, and the copy in TCRdb shows in-frame clones only, minus some. Altogether some 300,000 clones are present, about 8% being singletons, with the ten largest covering more than 1%. The source of the sample is a study of beta chain features in type 1 diabetes. General observations from the study: High TCR expression in some cells could lead to their over-representation in cDNA sequencing. Patients' naive, central memory and Treg TCRB repertoires seemed closer to one another than those of healthy donors.

The clonotype originates from a woman aged 18-29 years in good health. The chain uses TRBV28 and TRBJ2-4; D is undetermined. Sequencing was done on a sample of central memory CD4+ T cells from blood. The CDR3 region is CASGVAKNIQYF. The CDR3 bases are TGTGCCAGTGGGGTAGCAAAAAACATTCAGTACTTC. The full variable domain, in which reference TRBV28 and TRBJ2-4 provide the parts outside the CDR3, is DVKVTQSSRYLVKRTGEKVFLECVQDMDHENMFWYRQDPGLGLRLIYFSYDVKMKEKGDIPEGYSVSREKKERFSLILESASTNQTSMYLCASGVAKNIQYFGAGTRLSVL.